Listed below are T cell receptor beta chains from one sample, sequenced in a study of blood T cell repertoires in COVID-19. The table came from immunoSEQ multiplex PCR; TCRdb's copy has only in-frame clones and leaves some out. The sample gives about 670,000 clones, approximately 90% of which show up once; 0.2% to 0.3% is in the top ten. The sequenced material came from peripheral blood. Every receptor here comes from a woman in her late teens or twenties with acute or convalescent COVID-19. Both conserved end residues are part of each CDR3. Each record gives: J gene, D gene, V gene, CDR3 DNA, CDR3 protein. A D gene is named only where the DNA matches it firmly.

>TRBJ1-1|TRBD1|TRBV6-2/TRBV6-3
TGTGCCAGCAGTTTAAAAGGGGGCGACTTCTGGCCTGTAGCTTTCTTT
CASSLKGGDFWPVAFF
>TRBJ1-5|TRBD1|TRBV6-5
TGTGCCAGCAGTTCCCCAGGGGGGTATCAGCCCCAGCATTTT
CASSSPGGYQPQHF
>TRBJ1-2|NA|TRBV28
TGTGCCAGCAGTTTATCCCGCAGGGGCGACTATGGCTACACCTTC
CASSLSRRGDYGYTF
>TRBJ1-1|NA|TRBV5-4
TGTGCCAGCAGCTTAACACAGAAGAACACTGAAGCTTTCTTT
CASSLTQKNTEAFF
>TRBJ1-4|NA|TRBV6-6
TGTGCCAGCAGTTACCCCGACAGGATAGGCGAAAAACTGTTTTTT
CASSYPDRIGEKLFF
>TRBJ1-4|TRBD1|TRBV19
TGTGCCAGTAGTAAGGGACAGCTTGCAACTAATGAAAAACTGTTTTTT
CASSKGQLATNEKLFF
>TRBJ1-2|NA|TRBV5-1
TGCGCCAGCACTGTCGGGAACCCCGGGGATGGCTACACCTTC
CASTVGNPGDGYTF
>TRBJ1-4|NA|TRBV7-9
TGTGCCAGCAGCTTAGGTGGGGGGGCCAAGTCAACTAATGAAAAACTGTTTTTT
CASSLGGGAKSTNEKLFF
>TRBJ1-5|NA|TRBV12-5
TGTGCTAGTGGTTTGGCTCGACAACCGGATCAGCCCCAGCATTTT
CASGLARQPDQPQHF
>TRBJ1-1|NA|TRBV7-9
TGTGCCAGCAGCTTAGGTGGAGCTAACACTGAAGCTTTCTTT
CASSLGGANTEAFF
>TRBJ2-3|NA|TRBV7-7
TGTGCCAGCAGCTCCCTCAGTTGGGGCCCGCAGTATTTT
CASSSLSWGPQYF
>TRBJ1-2|NA|TRBV12-2
TGTGCAAGTCGCTCTGCTGGGCAGTTTAACTATGGCTACACCTTC
CASRSAGQFNYGYTF
>TRBJ1-2|NA|TRBV5-6
TGTGCCAGCAGCTCCGACAGCTACTATGGCTACACCTTC
CASSSDSYYGYTF
>TRBJ1-2|NA|TRBV19
TGTGCCAGTAGTTTGGACAGACCCTATGGCTACACCTTC
CASSLDRPYGYTF
>TRBJ2-3|TRBD2|TRBV9
TGTGCCAGCAGCCCGAGGGAGGGTTCTGGCACAGATACGCAGTATTTT
CASSPREGSGTDTQYF
>TRBJ2-7|NA|TRBV6-5
TGTGCCAGCAGTTATAGAGGGGGAACCTACGAGCAGTACTTC
CASSYRGGTYEQYF
>TRBJ2-3|NA|TRBV7-6
TGTGCCAGCAGCATCGAGACGGCCGAACTAATGGTTACGCAGTATTTT
CASSIETAELMVTQYF
>TRBJ1-1|NA|TRBV28
TGTGCCAGCAGCCTGATCCAGATAAACACTGAAGCTTTCTTT
CASSLIQINTEAFF
>TRBJ2-3|NA|TRBV24-1
TGTGCCACCAGTGACCCGACTACTCCCCGGGGAGATACGCAGTATTTT
CATSDPTTPRGDTQYF
>TRBJ1-6|NA|TRBV19
TGTGCCAGTATGAGACACGGAGGATCACCCCTCCACTTT
CASMRHGGSPLHF
>TRBJ1-6|NA|TRBV2
TGTGCCAGCACCAGACGGACAGTCCAAGAATCACCCCTCCACTTT
CASTRRTVQESPLHF
>TRBJ2-7|TRBD2|TRBV5-1
TGCGCCAGCTCCGGGACTAGGTCAGAGCAGTACTTC
CASSGTRSEQYF
>TRBJ2-7|NA|TRBV9
TGTGCCAGCAGCGTGGGTCCTAGACTGGATCTTGAGGAGCAGTACTTC
CASSVGPRLDLEEQYF
>TRBJ2-3|TRBD1|TRBV18
TGTGCCAGCTCACCAGTACAGGGGACCACAGATACGCAGTATTTT
CASSPVQGTTDTQYF
>TRBJ2-2|TRBD1|TRBV2
TGTGCCGGACAGGATACGAACACCGGGGAGCTGTTTTTT
CAGQDTNTGELFF
>TRBJ1-5|NA|TRBV19
TGTGCCAGTACTGAAGGGGGAGGGGGCAATCAGCCCCAGCATTTT
CASTEGGGGNQPQHF
>TRBJ1-6|NA|TRBV27
TGTGCCAGCAGTAGTCGCGGGGGCGGTTCACCCCTCCACTTT
CASSSRGGGSPLHF
>TRBJ1-5|NA|TRBV3-1/TRBV3-2
TGTGCCAGCAGCCAAGGTCCCGGGATCCAGCCCCAGCATTTT
CASSQGPGIQPQHF
>TRBJ2-7|NA|TRBV19
TGTGCCAGTAGTGGGAGAGGGGAGCAGTACTTC
CASSGRGEQYF
>TRBJ2-5|NA|TRBV13
TGTGCCAGCAGCCTCAGGGTTATGTACCAAGAGACCCAGTACTTC
CASSLRVMYQETQYF